This passage covers 4 T cell receptor beta chains from one sample sequenced in a study of Ad26.COV2.S vaccination and SARS-CoV-2 variants. Produced via immunoSEQ multiplex PCR; TCRdb's table is partial and in-frame only. The table records some 450,000 clones, about nine tenths of them present only once. Noted treatment: around 19 received Ad26.COV2.S at low or high dose, single or two shots; about five received placebo; per-sample allocation not given. Collection of the samples took place on day 63 after the first injection of vaccine or placebo. The sample consisted of peripheral blood, taken in a trial of Ad26.COV2.S vaccine versus placebo. These receptors were taken from a person aged 18 to 65 who received the Ad26.COV2.S COVID-19 vaccine or a placebo.

The rearrangement links TRBV5-1 to TRBJ2-1, with D perhaps assigned TRBD1 or TRBD2 (5 bases each). From germline, CDR1 is SGHRS and CDR2 YFSETQ. There are 14 residues in the CDR3. The V end lost 6 bases, the J end lost 6 bases, and 16 bases lay between the germline ends. CDR3 protein: CASKPGPTANEQFF. The CDR3 DNA follows: TGCGCCAGCAAACCGGGGCCAACCGCCAATGAGCAGTTCTTC.

The chain uses TRBV4-1 and TRBJ1-1; D ambiguous. The CDR3 runs to 14 residues. V lost 1 base and J lost 5, with 11 bases in between. The germline CDR1 and CDR2 sequences are MGHRA and YSYEKL. In nucleotides, the CDR3 is TGCGCCAGCAGCCAAGTTGCGGGCGGGACTGAAGCTTTCTTT. Amino acid sequence: CASSQVAGGTEAFF.

The J gene is TRBJ2-2, the V gene TRBV9; 7 bases match TRBD2. The germline V gene has CDR1 SGDLS and CDR2 YYNGEE. V lost 4 bases, J lost 7 bases, and 10 bases stayed unmatched. This CDR3 spans 15 amino acids. The CDR3 sequence: CASSPPGGSGGELFF. The CDR3 DNA is TGTGCCAGCAGCCCCCCGGGCGGGAGCGGCGGGGAGCTGTTTTTT.

This clone was counted once. The V gene is TRBV13, the J gene TRBJ2-7, with 11 bases identical to TRBD2. The ends lost 0 bases at V and 6 bases at J; junction bases unmatched: 4. CDR3 size: 15 residues. Germline lookup yields CDR1 PRHDT and CDR2 FYEKMQ (reference sequence). The CDR3 nucleotides read TGTGCCAGCAGCTTAGGACTAGCGGGAGTTAGCGAGCAGTACTTC. Its translation: CASSLGLAGVSEQYF.